The present T cell receptor (beta chain) was sequenced within a study of cytomegalovirus exposure and HLA in healthy donors. Germline values: CDR1 MDHEN, CDR2 SYDVKM. The CDR3 covers 16 residues. The V and J ends lost 6 bases and 2 bases respectively, with 20 bases between them. For this clone: What it recognizes is unknown.

Though probably carrying unrecorded immune exposures, donors were nominally healthy at sampling. The PCR made use of 60 Vbeta and 13 Jbeta primers. TCRdb keeps only in-frame clones here, not all; method: immunoSEQ multiplex PCR. The sample consists of about 130,000 clones, roughly 70% of them appearing once. Findings and caveats of the study: HLA allele associations emerged for some 16,000 TCR beta sequences in a later analysis, at 0.05 false discovery rate.

Material for sequencing was PBMCs. This chain uses TRBV28 with TRBJ2-7; D is ambiguous. The origin of this receptor is a man aged 35 to 55 in good health and CMV-seropositive. The CDR3 nucleotides are TGTGCCAGCAGCGCCTCGGTTTCGGGTCGGGCCTACGAGCAGTACTTC. Encoded protein: CASSASVSGRAYEQYF.